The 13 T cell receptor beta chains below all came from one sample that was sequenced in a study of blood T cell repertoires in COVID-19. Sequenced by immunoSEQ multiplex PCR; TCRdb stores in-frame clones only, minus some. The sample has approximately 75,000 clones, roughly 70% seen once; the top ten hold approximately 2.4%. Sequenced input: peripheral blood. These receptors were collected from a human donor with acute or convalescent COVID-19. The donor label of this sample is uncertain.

The CDR3 region is CASSLVGTSTDTQYF. The CDR3 DNA reads as TGTGCCAGCAGCTTGGTAGGGACTAGCACAGATACGCAGTATTTT. The chain combines TRBV5-4 with TRBJ2-3; a possible D gene is TRBD2 (6 bases). The CDR3 consists of 15 residues. V was cut by 0 bases and J by 0 bases, with 8 bases left in between. CDR1 SGHNT and CDR2 YYREEE come from the germline V gene (reference sequence).

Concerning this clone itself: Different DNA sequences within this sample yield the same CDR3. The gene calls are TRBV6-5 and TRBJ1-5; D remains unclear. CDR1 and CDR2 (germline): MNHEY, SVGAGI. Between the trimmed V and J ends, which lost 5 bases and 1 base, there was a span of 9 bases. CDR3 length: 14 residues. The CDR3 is CASSPRGSNQPQHF. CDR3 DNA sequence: TGTGCCAGCAGTCCTAGAGGGAGCAATCAGCCCCAGCATTTT.

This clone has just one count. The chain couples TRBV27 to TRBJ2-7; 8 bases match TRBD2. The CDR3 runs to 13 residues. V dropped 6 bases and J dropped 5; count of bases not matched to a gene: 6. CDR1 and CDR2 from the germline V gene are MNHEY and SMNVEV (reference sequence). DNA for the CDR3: TGTGCCAGCAGGACTAGCGTGTCACACGAGCAGTACTTC. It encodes CASRTSVSHEQYF.

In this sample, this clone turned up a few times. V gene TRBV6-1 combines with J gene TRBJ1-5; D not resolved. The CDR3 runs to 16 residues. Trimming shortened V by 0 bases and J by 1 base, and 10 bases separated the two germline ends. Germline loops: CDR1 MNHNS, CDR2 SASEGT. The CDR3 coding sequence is TGTGCCAGCAGTGAAGCTGCGTGGTTGAGCAATCAGCCCCAGCATTTT. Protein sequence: CASSEAAWLSNQPQHF.

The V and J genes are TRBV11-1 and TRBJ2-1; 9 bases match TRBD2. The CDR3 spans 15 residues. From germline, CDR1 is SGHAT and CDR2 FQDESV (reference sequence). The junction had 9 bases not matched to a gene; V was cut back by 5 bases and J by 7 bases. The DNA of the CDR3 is TGTGCCAGCAGCGCGGGGGGGGCAGTGAGGAATGAGCAGTTCTTC. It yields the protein CASSAGGAVRNEQFF. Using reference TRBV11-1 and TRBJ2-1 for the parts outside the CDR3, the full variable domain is EAEVAQSPRYKITEKSQAVAFWCDPISGHATLYWYRQILGQGPELLVQFQDESVVDDSQLPKDRFSAERLKGVDSTLKIQPAELGDSAMYLCASSAGGAVRNEQFFGPGTRLTVL.

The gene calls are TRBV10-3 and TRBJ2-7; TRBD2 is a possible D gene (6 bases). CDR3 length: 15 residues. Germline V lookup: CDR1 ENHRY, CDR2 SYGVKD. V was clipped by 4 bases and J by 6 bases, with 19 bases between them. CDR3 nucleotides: TGTGCCATCAGTGGAATAGCCGGAGGACTATCCGAGCAGTACTTC. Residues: CAISGIAGGLSEQYF.

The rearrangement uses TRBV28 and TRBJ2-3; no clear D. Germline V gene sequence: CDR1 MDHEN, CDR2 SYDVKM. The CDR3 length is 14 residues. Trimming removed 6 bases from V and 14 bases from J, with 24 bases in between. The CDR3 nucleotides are TGTGCCAGCAGCGGGTCTCCTCCCGGGTTTGGTGTGTATTTT. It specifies CASSGSPPGFGVYF. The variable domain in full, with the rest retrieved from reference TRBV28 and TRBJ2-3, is DVKVTQSSRYLVKRTGEKVFLECVQDMDHENMFWYRQDPGLGLRLIYFSYDVKMKEKGDIPEGYSVSREKKERFSLILESASTNQTSMYLCASSGSPPGFGVYFGPGTRLTVL.

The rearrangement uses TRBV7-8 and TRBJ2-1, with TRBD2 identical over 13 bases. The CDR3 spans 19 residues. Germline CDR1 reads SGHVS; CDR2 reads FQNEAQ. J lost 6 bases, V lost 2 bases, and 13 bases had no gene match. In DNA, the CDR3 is TGTGCCAGCAGCTTATCCCTGGGACTAGCGGGACGGCGAGGCAATGAGCAGTTCTTC. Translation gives CASSLSLGLAGRRGNEQFF.

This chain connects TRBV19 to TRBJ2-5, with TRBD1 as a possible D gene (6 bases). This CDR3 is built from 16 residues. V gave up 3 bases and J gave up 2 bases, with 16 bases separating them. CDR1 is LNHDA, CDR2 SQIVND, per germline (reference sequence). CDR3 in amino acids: CASSILGGVSQETQYF. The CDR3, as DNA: TGTGCCAGTAGTATTTTAGGGGGAGTCTCACAAGAGACCCAGTACTTC.

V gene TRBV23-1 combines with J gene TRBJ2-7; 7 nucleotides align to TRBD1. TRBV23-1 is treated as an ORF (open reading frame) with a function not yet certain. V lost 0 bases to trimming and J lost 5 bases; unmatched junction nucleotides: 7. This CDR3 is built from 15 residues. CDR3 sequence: CASSQSGGETHEQYV. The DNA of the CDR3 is TGCGCCAGCAGTCAATCAGGGGGCGAAACCCACGAGCAGTACGTC.

CDR3 sequence: CASSPGGTPSYEQYF. In nucleotides, the CDR3 is TGTGCCAGCAGCCCTGGCGGGACTCCCTCCTACGAGCAGTACTTC. V usage is TRBV7-3 and J usage is TRBJ2-7; the D gene is possibly TRBD2 (6 bases). Germline lookup yields CDR1 SGHTA and CDR2 FQGTGA. The CDR3 runs 15 residues. Trimming took 5 bases from V and 0 from J, leaving 14 bases between them. Complete variable domain (other parts from reference TRBV7-3 and TRBJ2-7): GAGVSQTPSNKVTEKGKYVELRCDPISGHTALYWYRQSLGQGPEFLIYFQGTGAADDSGLPNDRFFAVRPEGSVSTLKIQRTERGDSAVYLCASSPGGTPSYEQYFGPGTRLTVT.

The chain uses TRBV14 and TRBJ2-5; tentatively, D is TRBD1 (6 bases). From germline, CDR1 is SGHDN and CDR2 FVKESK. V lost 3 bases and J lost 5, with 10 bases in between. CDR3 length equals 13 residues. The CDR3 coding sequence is TGTGCCAGCAGCCACAGGGGAAGGGAGACCCAGTACTTC. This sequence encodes CASSHRGRETQYF.

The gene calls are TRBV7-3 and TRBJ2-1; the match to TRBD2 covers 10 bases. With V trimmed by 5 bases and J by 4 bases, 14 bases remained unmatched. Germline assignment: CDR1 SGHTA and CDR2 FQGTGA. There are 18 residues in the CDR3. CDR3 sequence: CASSPGRPSGRRYNEQFF. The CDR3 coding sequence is TGTGCCAGCAGCCCAGGGAGGCCTAGCGGGAGACGATACAATGAGCAGTTCTTC.